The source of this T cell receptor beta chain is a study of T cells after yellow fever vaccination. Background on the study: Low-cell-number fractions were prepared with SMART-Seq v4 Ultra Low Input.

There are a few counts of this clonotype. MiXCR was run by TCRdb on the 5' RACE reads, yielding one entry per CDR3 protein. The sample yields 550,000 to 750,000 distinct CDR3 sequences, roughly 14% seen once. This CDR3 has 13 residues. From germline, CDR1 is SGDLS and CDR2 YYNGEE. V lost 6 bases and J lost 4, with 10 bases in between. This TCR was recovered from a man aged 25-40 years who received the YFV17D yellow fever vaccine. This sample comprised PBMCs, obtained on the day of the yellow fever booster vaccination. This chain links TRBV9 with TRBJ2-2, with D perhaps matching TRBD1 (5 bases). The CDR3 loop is CASKGPTTGELFF. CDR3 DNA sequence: TGTGCCAGCAAGGGGCCAACCACCGGGGAGCTGTTTTTT.